This is a list of T cell receptor beta chains from one sample in a study of cytomegalovirus exposure and HLA in healthy donors. Produced via immunoSEQ multiplex PCR; TCRdb's table is partial and in-frame only. Of about 92,000 clones in the sample, about three quarters were seen once. Material for sequencing was PBMCs. The origin of the receptors is a man over 45 in good health and CMV-seropositive. The CDR3 runs from the conserved cysteine through the conserved F or W. A D gene is named only where the DNA matches it firmly. The size field is filled for only some rows; it gives once, few, many or a size class.

d_call	v_call	j_call	clone_size	cdr3_nt	cdr3_aa
-	TRBV28	TRBJ1-5	-	TGTGCCAGCAGTCTCTCTTGGGTGGGGGGAGGTCAGCCCCAGCATTTT	CASSLSWVGGGQPQHF
TRBD1	TRBV6-1	TRBJ1-2	few	TGTGCCAGCAGTCCAGGGACAGGGGTATCCTATGGCTACACCTTC	CASSPGTGVSYGYTF
-	TRBV19	TRBJ2-3	-	TGTGCCAGTAGAACGGGAGATACGCAGTATTTT	CASRTGDTQYF
-	TRBV7-2	TRBJ2-7	-	TGTGCCAGCAGCTTTCCGAACTCTCCCGAGCAGTACTTC	CASSFPNSPEQYF
TRBD1	TRBV19	TRBJ1-6	-	TGTGCCAGTAGGCCGGGACAGGAACGTGGATCACCCCTCCACTTT	CASRPGQERGSPLHF
-	TRBV28	TRBJ1-5	-	TGTGCCAGCAGTTTGGACAGTATAGTAAATCAGCCCCAGAATTTT	CASSLDSIVNQPQNF
-	TRBV7-9	TRBJ1-5	-	TGTGCCAGCAGCACCGTGGGAGTCGGTCAGCCCCAGCATTTT	CASSTVGVGQPQHF
TRBD2	TRBV6-5	TRBJ2-1	-	TGTGCCAGCTTGGGACTAGCGGGGGGGCATGAGCAGTTCTTC	CASLGLAGGHEQFF
-	TRBV7-3	TRBJ1-1	few	TGTGCCAGCAGCGACTACAAGAACACTGAAGCTTTCTTT	CASSDYKNTEAFF
-	TRBV6-5	TRBJ1-5	-	TGTGCCAGCAGTTACTCGGGGACAACAAATCAGCCCCAGAATTTT	CASSYSGTTNQPQNF
TRBD1	TRBV7-2	TRBJ1-2	-	TGTGCCAGCAGCTACAGGGGCTATGGCTACACCTTC	CASSYRGYGYTF
TRBD1	TRBV7-6	TRBJ2-2	-	TGTGCCAGCACCCCTGATGGGACAGGGCCTCCCGGGGAGCTGTTTTTT	CASTPDGTGPPGELFF
-	TRBV28	TRBJ1-2	-	TGTGCCAGCAGTATGAGGGGAGGAGGCTACACCTTC	CASSMRGGGYTF
TRBD1	TRBV9	TRBJ2-7	-	TGTGCCAGCAGCGTAGGGCAGGGGGTCTCCTACGAGCAGTACTTC	CASSVGQGVSYEQYF
-	TRBV7-9	TRBJ1-4	-	TGTGCCAGCAGCTCACTAACAGGGAAGTATGAAAAACTGTTTTTT	CASSSLTGKYEKLFF
TRBD2	TRBV7-2	TRBJ2-1	-	TGTGCCAGCAGCGCACTAGCGGGGGCTTACAATGAGCAGTTCTTC	CASSALAGAYNEQFF
TRBD1	TRBV30	TRBJ1-6	-	TGTGCCTGGAGGGACAGGGGCGAGCCACCCCTCCACTTT	CAWRDRGEPPLHF
TRBD1	TRBV12-5	TRBJ2-2	-	TGTGCTAGTGGCCTCAGGCAGGGGGCGCCCGGGGAGCTGTTTTTT	CASGLRQGAPGELFF
-	TRBV27	TRBJ2-7	few	TGTGCCAGCAGTCCTAGCGCCTCGGGCTACGAGCAGTACTTC	CASSPSASGYEQYF
-	TRBV9	TRBJ2-4	-	TGTGCCAGCAGCGCCCTCGCCAGGGTGAACGACAAAAACATTCAGTACTTC	CASSALARVNDKNIQYF
TRBD1	TRBV10-1	TRBJ1-3	-	TGCGCCAGCAGTGCCGGGACAGCAAGCTCTGGAAACACCATATATTTT	CASSAGTASSGNTIYF
TRBD1	TRBV6-1	TRBJ1-5	-	TGTGCCAGTGGACAGGGTTATAGCAATCAGCCCCAGCATTTT	CASGQGYSNQPQHF
TRBD2	TRBV7-6	TRBJ2-3	-	TGTGCCAGCAGCTTAGCGAGCGGGGGTAGCACAGATACGCAGTATTTT	CASSLASGGSTDTQYF
-	TRBV20-1	TRBJ2-5	-	TGCTCACCGGGACTCGGAGAGACCCAGTACTTC	CSPGLGETQYF
TRBD1	TRBV29-1	TRBJ2-2	-	TGCAGCGTTCAACAGGGGAGCGGGGAGCTGTTTTTT	CSVQQGSGELFF